These 11 T cell receptor beta chains were sequenced from one sample in a study of OX40 agonist ivuxolimab in advanced cancers. Some clones are missing from TCRdb's copy, which holds only in-frame ones; the method was immunoSEQ multiplex PCR. Here the sample spans about 60,000 clones, around nine tenths being singletons. The sample here was CD4+ or CD8+ T cells sorted from blood, taken in a trial of the OX40 agonist ivuxolimab. Receptor source: an adult with an advanced solid tumor such as melanoma, head and neck, liver or kidney cancer.

The chain couples TRBV29-1 to TRBJ1-1; unclear D gene. Trimming stripped 6 bases from V and 11 bases from J, with 16 bases between. Germline-derived CDR1 and CDR2 are SQVTM and ANQGSEA. The CDR3 totals 11 residues. Here the CDR3 DNA reads TGCAGCGTCGCAGACCCTCCGCAGGCTTTCTTT. This sequence encodes CSVADPPQAFF.

The chain has TRBV28 and TRBJ1-1; TRBD1 matches at 8 bases. CDR3 size: 14 residues. Looked up from germline, CDR1 is MDHEN and CDR2 is SYDVKM. The V gene end was trimmed by 6 bases and the J gene end by 5 bases; junction bases not matched to a gene: 8. DNA for the CDR3: TGTGCCAGCAGGCAAGGACAGGGTCGAACTGAAGCTTTCTTT. Translation gives CASRQGQGRTEAFF.

In the case of this clone: Other DNA sequences in this sample translate to the same CDR3. The chain recombines TRBV5-1 with TRBJ2-2; 9 bases line up with TRBD2. In germline, CDR1 is SGHRS, CDR2 YFSETQ. This CDR3 is built from 16 residues. J lost 2 bases, V lost 4 bases, and 6 bases had no gene match. The CDR3 coding sequence is TGCGCCAGCAGCCCATTAGCGGGAGTCAACACCGGGGAGCTGTTTTTT. Its protein is CASSPLAGVNTGELFF.

The rearrangement links TRBV9 to TRBJ2-5; possibly TRBD1 for D (5 bases). Germline V gives CDR1 SGDLS, CDR2 YYNGEE. CDR3 length: 12 amino acids. Trimming pared 4 bases from V and 13 bases from J, leaving 17 bases between. This CDR3 is CASSPPAGQPYF. The CDR3 DNA reads as TGTGCCAGCAGCCCACCCGCAGGACAACCGTACTTC.

The chain carries TRBV7-2 and TRBJ2-1; 10 bases match TRBD2. Germline V CDR1 and CDR2: SGHTA, FQGNSA. V gave up 4 bases and J gave up 8 bases; unmatched junction bases: 2. CDR3 size: 13 residues. CDR3 nucleotides: TGTGCCAGCAGCTCCCTAGCGGGAGATGAGCAGTTCTTC. Translated, it gives CASSSLAGDEQFF.

The chain links TRBV4-1 to TRBJ2-5; 10 bases agree with TRBD2. The CDR3 runs to 16 residues. Trimming cost V 4 bases and J 2 bases; bases outside gene matches: 7. Germline V lookup: CDR1 MGHRA, CDR2 YSYEKL. The CDR3 is CASSLGLAAGQETQYF. CDR3 nucleotides: TGCGCCAGCAGCCTTGGACTAGCGGCAGGACAAGAGACCCAGTACTTC.

The chain carries TRBV28 and TRBJ2-1, with D unresolved. Germline loops: CDR1 MDHEN, CDR2 SYDVKM. V was pared by 7 bases and J by 4 bases, with 8 bases between. The CDR3 consists of 12 residues. The CDR3 loop is CASTEGYNEQFF. CDR3 bases: TGTGCCAGCACCGAAGGGTACAATGAGCAGTTCTTC. The full variable domain, its missing parts supplied by reference TRBV28 and TRBJ2-1, is DVKVTQSSRYLVKRTGEKVFLECVQDMDHENMFWYRQDPGLGLRLIYFSYDVKMKEKGDIPEGYSVSREKKERFSLILESASTNQTSMYLCASTEGYNEQFFGPGTRLTVL.

This chain joins TRBV11-3 and TRBJ2-7; D unresolved. With 0 bases removed from V and 6 bases from J, the gap between germline ends came to 9 bases. This CDR3 spans 13 amino acids. The germline gives CDR1 SGHNT, CDR2 YENEEA. The CDR3 region is CASSLDRISEQYF. The CDR3 nucleotides read TGTGCCAGCAGCTTAGACAGGATTAGCGAGCAGTACTTC.

This sequence joins TRBV2 and TRBJ1-2; possible D gene TRBD1, 6 bases. The CDR3 extends over 14 amino acids. V gave up 4 bases and J gave up 4 bases, with 13 bases separating them. From germline, CDR1 is SNHLY and CDR2 FYNNEI. CDR3 loop: CASSGPTGSYGYTF. The CDR3 nucleotides are TGTGCCAGCAGTGGACCGACAGGCTCCTATGGCTACACCTTC.

The chain is built from TRBV18 and TRBJ2-7; TRBD1 aligns across 7 bases. Germline V gene sequence: CDR1 KGHSH, CDR2 LQKENI. With V trimmed by 5 bases and J by 6 bases, 7 bases remained unmatched. This CDR3 is 13 amino acids long. CDR3: CASSSRGQGEQYF. The CDR3 nucleotides are TGTGCCAGCTCATCTAGGGGGCAGGGCGAGCAGTACTTC. Together with reference TRBV18 and TRBJ2-7, the CDR3 gives the full variable domain: NAGVMQNPRHLVRRRGQEARLRCSPMKGHSHVYWYRQLPEEGLKFMVYLQKENIIDESGMPKERFSAEFPKEGPSILRIQQVVRGDSAAYFCASSSRGQGEQYFGPGTRLTVT.

V and J are TRBV2 and TRBJ2-7; no definite D call. V was pared by 6 bases and J by 0 bases, with 9 bases between. Germline V lookup: CDR1 SNHLY, CDR2 FYNNEI. The CDR3 consists of 13 residues. The CDR3 DNA follows: TGTGCCAGCAGCTTGTACAGCTCCTACGAGCAGTACTTC. It encodes CASSLYSSYEQYF.